Sequencing of this T cell receptor (beta chain) was carried out in a study of T cell responses to AZD1222 COVID-19 vaccine. TCRdb's table, derived via immunoSEQ multiplex PCR, lists solely in-frame clones and lacks some. The table includes approximately 100,000 clones, about 83% detected once. The germline CDR1 and CDR2 sequences are SQVTM and ANQGSEA. V was clipped by 4 bases and J by 0 bases, with 7 bases between them. CDR3 length equals 13 residues. This chain links TRBV29-1 with TRBJ1-5; D unresolved. The clonotype originates from an adult in good health. The material was peripheral blood, obtained on day 0 of AZD1222 vaccination. CDR3 sequence (DNA): TGCAGCGTTGCGGGGAATAGCAATCAGCCCCAGCATTTT. Its translation is CSVAGNSNQPQHF.